Below, one T cell receptor beta chain is given with its context. The target antigen is unknown. The source of the sample is a study of beta chain features in type 1 diabetes. Germline V gives CDR1 SNHLY, CDR2 FYNNEI. The CDR3 has 10 residues. V lost 1 base and J 11 bases, leaving 5 bases between the germline ends. All of the isolated RNA was reverse transcribed, so expressed TCRB transcripts were sequenced. Sequencing was performed with immunoSEQ multiplex PCR; in TCRdb, only in-frame clones are kept and a portion is missing. The repertoire holds more than 550,000 clones, with around 15% as singletons. Study-level points and caveats: All four CD4+ subsets from Type 1 diabetes patients carried moderately but significantly shorter TCRB CDR3s.

The source material was naive CD4+ T cells from blood. The clonotype comes from a young man with type 1 diabetes. The chain carries TRBV2 and TRBJ2-5; D unclear. The CDR3 nucleotides read TGTGCCAGCAGTGAAGTCGGGCAGTACTTC. This codes for CASSEVGQYF.